The 13 T cell receptor beta chains below come from one sample, sequenced in a study of cytomegalovirus exposure and HLA in healthy donors. Primers for the PCR totalled 60 Vbeta and 13 Jbeta. Clones were sequenced by immunoSEQ multiplex PCR, and TCRdb holds only the in-frame ones, with some missing. There are tens of thousands of clones in the sample; around 80% occur only once, and roughly 4% lies in the top ten. Sequencing used PBMCs. These receptors came from a woman aged 25-40 years in good health and CMV-seronegative.

V is TRBV18 and J is TRBJ2-7; 7 bases match TRBD2. V was pared by 0 bases and J by 1 base, with 3 bases of the junction left unmatched. Per the germline V gene, CDR1 is KGHSH and CDR2 is LQKENI. The CDR3 totals 15 residues. As DNA, the CDR3 is TGTGCCAGCTCACCACCCGAGCGGGGATCCTACGAGCAGTACTTC. Residues: CASSPPERGSYEQYF.

The rearrangement joins TRBV27 to TRBJ1-4, with a weak D call TRBD1 (5 bases). The V gene lost 5 bases and the J gene lost 8 bases, with 9 bases spanning the gap. This CDR3 has 12 residues. CDR1 and CDR2 (germline): MNHEY, SMNVEV (reference sequence). CDR3 amino acids: CASSGTGEKLFF. CDR3 bases: TGTGCCAGCAGTGGTACAGGCGAAAAACTGTTTTTT.

CDR3 nucleotide sequence: TGTGCCAGCAGCCCGGGACAGATCCAAGAGACCCAGTACTTC. Translation gives CASSPGQIQETQYF. The V call is TRBV6-1, the J call TRBJ2-5; 7 bases fit TRBD1. The CDR3 sequence is 14 residues long. J gave up 1 base and V 6 bases, and 5 bases lay outside the gene matches. The germline V gene has CDR1 MNHNS and CDR2 SASEGT.

The J gene is TRBJ2-7, the V gene TRBV30; TRBD1 matches at 11 bases. CDR1 and CDR2 from the germline V gene are GTSNPN and SVGIG (reference sequence). The V gene end was trimmed by 5 bases and the J gene end by 3 bases; junction bases not matched to a gene: 6. The CDR3 runs 14 residues. CDR3 protein: CAWEDGTGGYEQYF. CDR3 sequence (DNA): TGTGCCTGGGAGGACGGGACAGGGGGCTACGAGCAGTACTTC.

This clone was seen a single time. This chain joins TRBV15 and TRBJ1-5, with D uncertain. Germline V lookup: CDR1 LNHNV, CDR2 YYDKDF (reference sequence). CDR3 length equals 14 residues. The germline V and J ends were trimmed by 2 bases and 4 bases, with 9 bases remaining between them. The CDR3, as DNA: TGTGCCACCAGCAGACTTAACAATAATCAGCCCCAGCATTTT. It encodes CATSRLNNNQPQHF.

The chain recombines TRBV4-2 with TRBJ1-1; 7 positions agree with TRBD1. The junction had 8 bases not matched to a gene; V was cut back by 2 bases and J by 2 bases. This CDR3 has 16 amino acids. Per germline, CDR1 LGHNA and CDR2 YNFKEQ. The CDR3, as DNA: TGTGCCAGCAGCCAACAAAACCAGGGGGGAAACACTGAAGCTTTCTTT. Encoded protein: CASSQQNQGGNTEAFF.

The chain combines TRBV5-1 with TRBJ2-7; D might be TRBD1 (5 bases). Germline V gene data show CDR1 as SGHRS and CDR2 as YFSETQ. Deletions cut 3 bases from V and 6 bases from J, with 16 bases between. This CDR3 region has 14 residues. Written as DNA, the CDR3 is TGCGCCAGCAGCTCTCAGTTCCAGGGCGGCGAGCAGTACTTC. Amino acid sequence: CASSSQFQGGEQYF.

The chain uses TRBV18 and TRBJ2-7, with D possibly TRBD2 on 6 matching bases. The germline gives CDR1 KGHSH, CDR2 LQKENI. The CDR3 covers 15 residues. With 2 bases removed from V and 2 bases from J, the gap between germline ends came to 13 bases. The CDR3 loop is CASSPSVAEAYEQYF. CDR3 in DNA: TGTGCCAGCTCACCATCAGTAGCGGAAGCCTACGAGCAGTACTTC.

This chain joins TRBV29-1 and TRBJ2-1; 14 bases are a match to TRBD2. The germline CDR1 and CDR2 sequences are SQVTM and ANQGSEA. V was clipped by 7 bases and J by 7 bases; unmatched bases: 12. The CDR3 consists of 16 residues. The DNA for the CDR3 is TGCAGCGCTCTAACAGGAGGGACTAGCGGGAGTAATGAGCAGTTCTTC. This codes for CSALTGGTSGSNEQFF.

The count of this clone is one. DNA of the CDR3: TGTGCCAGCAGCTTGGCCGGGACATCTCTAGCCAAAAACATTCAGTACTTC. Its translation is CASSLAGTSLAKNIQYF. The rearrangement uses TRBV5-4 and TRBJ2-4, with D perhaps TRBD1 (6 bases). Germline V gene data show CDR1 as SGHNT and CDR2 as YYREEE (reference sequence). The CDR3 is 17 residues long. V lost 0 bases to trimming and J lost 0 bases, with 13 bases between them.

The CDR3 region is CAGGQGPPEAFF. CDR3 DNA sequence: TGTGCCGGCGGTCAGGGGCCCCCCGAAGCTTTCTTT. The chain couples TRBV2 to TRBJ1-1; D might be TRBD1 (6 bases). The CDR3 consists of 12 residues. The V gene lost 11 bases and the J gene lost 8 bases, with 18 bases spanning the gap. Germline V CDR1 and CDR2: SNHLY, FYNNEI.

The chain couples TRBV30 to TRBJ1-4, with unresolved D. Germline V CDR1 and CDR2: GTSNPN, SVGIG (reference sequence). This CDR3 region has 19 residues. Trimming shortened V by 3 bases and J by 0 bases, and 23 bases separated the two germline ends. CDR3 region: CAWSPLYLTPYATNEKLFF. In DNA form, the CDR3 reads TGTGCCTGGAGCCCGCTGTATCTGACTCCATATGCAACTAATGAAAAACTGTTTTTT.

The gene calls are TRBV30 and TRBJ2-7; 10 positions agree with TRBD2. Germline CDR1 reads GTSNPN; CDR2 reads SVGIG (reference sequence). The junction had 9 bases not matched to a gene; V was cut back by 5 bases and J by 5 bases. The CDR3 loop spans 14 amino acids. CDR3 sequence reads: CAWAQRGGMDEQYF. The CDR3 bases are TGTGCCTGGGCTCAGCGGGGGGGCATGGACGAGCAGTACTTC.